The clone carrying this T cell receptor (beta chain) was recorded many times. Its antigen remains unidentified. Regarding time point: persistent/refractory GD, antithyroid drugs over 5 years with positive TRAb. Extracted PBMC RNA gave rise to the TCR library. The data originate from a study of regulatory T cells in long-lasting Graves disease. Background on the study: Positive TSH receptor antibodies alongside over 5 years of antithyroid drugs were what marked Graves' disease as persistent.

The authors built TCR beta libraries using iRepertoire HTBI primers and Arm-PCR of CDR3 regions. TCRdb processed the multiplex PCR reads anew with MiXCR; each CDR3 protein has one entry. The table has around 460,000 distinct CDR3 sequences, 20% to 25% seen once. Findings of the study overall: Accuracy may have been reduced by the small sample size. Not thyroid tissue but only peripheral blood was studied. Favoring TRBV28, TRBJ1-2 and TRBJ2-5 was a feature seen in persistent disease.

Trimming stripped 6 bases from V and 14 bases from J, with 23 bases between. The CDR3 covers 15 residues. Germline assignment: CDR1 MNHEY and CDR2 SMNVEV (reference sequence). The clonotype was recovered from a female donor with Graves disease. This chain links TRBV27 with TRBJ1-6; D is perhaps TRBD1 (5 bases). The sample was peripheral blood mononuclear cells (PBMCs), taken when the disease was refractory, from a patient treated with antithyroid drugs. The CDR3 protein is CASSPGTAFVWALHF. The CDR3 DNA is TGTGCCAGCAGCCCCGGGACCGCTTTTGTTTGGGCCCTCCACTTT.